This note documents a single TCR beta chain sequence. Its antigen is currently not known. One base away there is no much larger clone; base qualities are not given. The sample belongs to a study of T cell changes during pregnancy in multiple sclerosis (dated by TCRdb to about 2019). About the full investigation: Changes in the T cell repertoire over the course of pregnancy were examined in this study in women with multiple sclerosis.

The library was prepared using the immunoSEQ multiplex PCR assay. The clones in this table, taken by TCRdb from immuneACCESS, are in-frame only. Not every clone is retained; where verified, under half of the shortfall comes from an unresolved V gene, and the cause of the rest is unknown. This sample gives about 55,000 clones in total; under 95% of them show up just once. Less than 4.5% of the sample comes from the top ten. The trim is 3 bases for V and 0 bases for J, with a gap of 19 bases between the germline ends. CDR1 and CDR2 (MDHEN, SYDVKM) derive from the germline V gene. Taken from cysteine to phenylalanine, the CDR3 has 18 residues. The entry retains the CDR3 DNA only, 54 bases that are in frame from base 1.

The chain is made from TRBV28 and TRBJ2-3; the D region possibly corresponds to TRBD2 (6 bases align). The receptor's source is a female donor with multiple sclerosis, enrolled in a pregnancy study. Source: CD8+ T cells from peripheral blood mononuclear cells, taken in the third trimester of pregnancy. The DNA sequence is given as TGTGCCAGCAGTTTCTCTGCGGGATCTGCTGGAAGCACAGATACGCAGTATTTT. Translated, it reads CASSFSAGSAGSTDTQYF.